The text below deals with one T cell receptor (beta chain). What it recognizes is unknown. One junction end disagrees with the germline gene, perhaps due to a read error. Amplification used 60 Vbeta primers and 13 Jbeta primers. Profiling relied on immunoSEQ multiplex PCR, and the TCRdb table lists in-frame clones only, not all of them. The repertoire holds 120,000 or so clones, with around four fifths as singletons. This specimen comes from a study of cytomegalovirus exposure and HLA in healthy donors. CDR3 length equals 15 residues. The V gene's germline CDR1 is LGHNA and CDR2 YNFKEQ. Study observations and caveats: Excluded: some indistinguishable V segments such as TRBV6-2 and TRBV6-3. A later analysis appeared to link common viral pathogens to several of the most significant clusters. Immune exposure information comprised only CMV serostatus. Across donors, presence/absence analyses took sequencing depth to be roughly uniform.

The clonotype originates from a man aged 18 to 29 in good health and CMV-seropositive. V gene TRBV4-2 combines with J gene TRBJ1-5, with 7 bases identical to TRBD1. The material sequenced was PBMCs. CDR3: CAGSQVTQGGQPQHF. The CDR3 nucleotides read TGTGCCGGCAGCCAAGTAACGCAGGGGGGACAGCCCCAGCATTTT.